This T cell receptor (beta chain) was recorded in a study of blood T cell repertoires in COVID-19. Turning to the study itself: Nucleic acid was either cDNA or gDNA, and it came from T cells, B-cell-depleted T cells, or PBMCs.

The germline V gene encodes CDR1 MNHEY and CDR2 SMNVEV (reference sequence). V was trimmed by 4 bases and J by 2 bases, leaving 21 bases between them. The CDR3 runs 18 residues. In the original workflow: Nucleated cell number was recorded as an estimate derived from reference gene primer amplification. Assay: immunoSEQ multiplex PCR; the TCRdb copy retains only in-frame clones and omits some. V and J calls and clone size are as listed in that table; D and trimming were resolved from the DNA. Of 100,000 to 150,000 clones in the sample, 80% to 85% were seen once. Sequenced input: peripheral blood. The V call is TRBV27, the J call TRBJ2-1; D might be TRBD2 (6 bases). The clonotype comes from a woman in her fifties or sixties with active or convalescent COVID-19. CDR3 protein: CASSSLGSGLRPYNEQFF. The CDR3 DNA sequence: TGTGCCAGCAGTTCCCTAGGTAGCGGCCTTAGGCCCTACAATGAGCAGTTCTTC.